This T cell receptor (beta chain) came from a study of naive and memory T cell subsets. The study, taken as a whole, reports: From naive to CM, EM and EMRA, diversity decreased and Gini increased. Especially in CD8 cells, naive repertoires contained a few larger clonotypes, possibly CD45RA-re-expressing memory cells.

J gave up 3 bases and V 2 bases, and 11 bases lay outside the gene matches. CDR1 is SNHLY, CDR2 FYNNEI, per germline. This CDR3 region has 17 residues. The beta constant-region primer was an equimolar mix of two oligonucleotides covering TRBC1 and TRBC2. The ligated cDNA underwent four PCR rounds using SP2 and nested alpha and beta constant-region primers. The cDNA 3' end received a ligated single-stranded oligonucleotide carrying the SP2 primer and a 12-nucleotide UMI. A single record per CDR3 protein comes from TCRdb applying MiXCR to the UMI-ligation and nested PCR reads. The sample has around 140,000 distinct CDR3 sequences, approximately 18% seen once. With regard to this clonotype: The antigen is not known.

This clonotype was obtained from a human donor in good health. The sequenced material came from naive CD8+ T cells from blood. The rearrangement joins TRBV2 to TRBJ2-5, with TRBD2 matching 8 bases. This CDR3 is CASSEFTAGDGEETQYF. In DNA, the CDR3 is TGTGCCAGCAGTGAATTTACAGCGGGAGATGGGGAAGAGACCCAGTACTTC.